These 25 T cell receptor beta chains were all obtained from the same sample, sequenced in a study of shared clonotypes between healthy human individuals. CD45RO-negative, CCR7-selected cells formed the naive CD8 fraction, which excluded terminally differentiated effector memory CD45RA+ cells. Libraries were prepared by immunoSEQ multiplex PCR; TCRdb keeps only in-frame clonotypes and omits some of them. The data contain roughly 1,800,000 clones, approximately 94% of them seen just once; the ten biggest clones take up more than 0.9%. Sequencing was carried out using naive CD8+ T cells sorted from blood. These receptors originate from a man younger than 35 in good health.

The chain employs TRBV29-1 and TRBJ2-5; unclear D gene. V was shortened by 7 bases and J by 3 bases, with 9 bases between the two germline ends. Germline CDR1 and CDR2: SQVTM and ANQGSEA. The CDR3 is 11 residues long. The CDR3 nucleotides read TGCAGCGCATGGACGGAAGAGACCCAGTACTTC. Protein: CSAWTEETQYF.

This clone came up once. The chain employs TRBV15 and TRBJ2-5, with D possibly called TRBD1 or TRBD2 (5 bases each). CDR3 length: 13 amino acids. Germline CDR1 LNHNV, CDR2 YYDKDF (reference sequence). V shed 3 bases and J shed 4 bases, with 9 bases lying between them. The CDR3 DNA reads TGTGCCACCAGCAGTACGGGGCGAGAGACCCAGTACTTC. Protein: CATSSTGRETQYF.

The V and J genes are TRBV7-8 and TRBJ2-7, with a possible D match to TRBD2 (6 bases). Germline loops: CDR1 SGHVS, CDR2 FQNEAQ. Trimming left V 0 bases short and J 5 bases short, with 17 bases between. This CDR3 comprises 16 residues. This chain's CDR3 is CASSLARETLLDEQYF. The DNA of the CDR3 is TGTGCCAGCAGCTTAGCTCGGGAGACTCTACTTGACGAGCAGTACTTC.

V and J are TRBV28 and TRBJ1-1; 9 bases align to TRBD1. V was pared by 6 bases and J by 5 bases, with 7 bases of the junction left unmatched. In germline, CDR1 is MDHEN, CDR2 SYDVKM. This CDR3 comprises 14 residues. Here the CDR3 reads CASRPGQGMTEAFF. For the CDR3, the DNA is TGTGCCAGCAGACCTGGACAGGGGATGACTGAAGCTTTCTTT.

V is TRBV7-9 and J is TRBJ1-1; D is unclear. The CDR3 spans 14 residues. The germline gives CDR1 SEHNR, CDR2 FQNEAQ (reference sequence). V shed 3 bases and J shed 2 bases, with 10 bases lying between them. In nucleotides, the CDR3 is TGTGCCAGCAGCTTTAGTGAAGCCAACACTGAAGCTTTCTTT. This gives the protein CASSFSEANTEAFF.

The V call is TRBV7-3, the J call TRBJ2-5; no firm D call. The CDR3 is 13 amino acids. CDR1 and CDR2 from the germline V gene are SGHTA and FQGTGA. The V and J ends lost 2 bases and 5 bases respectively, with 9 bases between them. DNA for the CDR3: TGTGCCAGCAGCTTAGCCGGGTGGGAGACCCAGTACTTC. Encoded protein: CASSLAGWETQYF.

The DNA of the CDR3 is TGTGCCAGCAGCTTGGGACAGGGGACTAGGAATGAGCAGTTCTTC. Amino acids: CASSLGQGTRNEQFF. The genes are TRBV7-8 and TRBJ2-1, with 10 nucleotides matching TRBD1. Germline loops: CDR1 SGHVS, CDR2 FQNEAQ. Trimming removed 3 bases from V and 7 bases from J; junction bases left unmatched: 6. The CDR3 has 15 residues.

V and J are TRBV2 and TRBJ1-1, with D perhaps TRBD1 (5 bases). Germline V lookup: CDR1 SNHLY, CDR2 FYNNEI. The V and J ends lost 4 bases and 0 bases respectively, with 9 bases between them. The CDR3 covers 14 residues. The CDR3 sequence is CASSAGHLNTEAFF. The CDR3 DNA reads TGTGCCAGCAGTGCCGGACACCTGAACACTGAAGCTTTCTTT.

The J gene is TRBJ2-5, the V gene TRBV7-3; a possible D gene is TRBD2 (6 bases). The CDR3 is 16 amino acids. V was trimmed by 2 bases and J by 4 bases, leaving 17 bases between them. CDR1 and CDR2 (germline): SGHTA, FQGTGA. The CDR3 DNA reads TGTGCCAGCAGCTTAGTCGGAGGCAACGGGGGAGAGACCCAGTACTTC. Translated, it gives CASSLVGGNGGETQYF.

This clone came up once. This rearrangement joins TRBV5-5 to TRBJ2-7; D assignment may be TRBD1 or TRBD2 (5 bases each). CDR1 SGHKS and CDR2 YYEKEE come from the germline V gene (reference sequence). V lost 0 bases to trimming and J lost 5 bases, with 15 bases between them. The CDR3 loop spans 15 amino acids. CDR3: CASSLAGRVGDEQYF. DNA of the CDR3: TGTGCCAGCAGCTTGGCGGGACGAGTCGGGGACGAGCAGTACTTC.

The chain employs TRBV19 and TRBJ1-1, with D hard to call. The CDR3 consists of 14 residues. Germline CDR1 and CDR2: LNHDA and SQIVND (reference sequence). Trimming cost V 3 bases and J 1 base, with 9 bases left between them. Here the CDR3 reads CASSMDGSNTEAFF. The CDR3 DNA sequence: TGTGCCAGTAGTATGGACGGCTCGAACACTGAAGCTTTCTTT.

This chain joins TRBV7-3 and TRBJ2-1, with TRBD2 identical over 14 bases. Germline trimming cut 2 bases from V and 5 bases from J; bases unmatched to any gene: 5. There are 17 residues in the CDR3. Looked up from germline, CDR1 is SGHTA and CDR2 is FQGTGA. In nucleotides, the CDR3 is TGTGCCAGCAGCTTATCTTTGGGACTAGCGGGGGACAATGAGCAGTTCTTC. This encodes CASSLSLGLAGDNEQFF.

To note about this clone: The sample contains more than one DNA sequence encoding this CDR3. The chain recombines TRBV19 with TRBJ1-2; 7 bases match TRBD1. This CDR3 has 13 residues. Trimming cost V 5 bases and J 3 bases; bases outside gene matches: 3. The germline gives CDR1 LNHDA, CDR2 SQIVND (reference sequence). CDR3 sequence: CASSPGTDYGYTF. For the CDR3, the DNA is TGTGCCAGTAGTCCCGGGACAGACTATGGCTACACCTTC.

The chain is built from TRBV7-8 and TRBJ2-1; TRBD1 aligns across 10 bases. This CDR3 spans 16 amino acids. Germline trimming cut 8 bases from V and 5 bases from J; bases unmatched to any gene: 12. Germline-derived CDR1 and CDR2 are SGHVS and FQNEAQ. In DNA form, the CDR3 reads TGTGCCAGCGCTGGCCCTGACAGGGGGCTTCACAATGAGCAGTTCTTC. It codes for CASAGPDRGLHNEQFF.

Here the CDR3 DNA reads TGTGCCAGCAGCCCCGCAGGGTCCTACGAGCAGTACTTC. Encoded protein: CASSPAGSYEQYF. The chain joins TRBV27 to TRBJ2-7; D may be TRBD1 (5 bases). Between the trimmed V and J ends, which lost 6 bases and 1 base, there was a span of 10 bases. Germline V lookup: CDR1 MNHEY, CDR2 SMNVEV (reference sequence). This CDR3 has 13 residues.

The chain couples TRBV16 to TRBJ2-3, with D possibly matching TRBD1 (5 bases). V was cut by 8 bases and J by 5 bases, with 20 bases left in between. CDR3 length: 15 residues. Per the germline V gene, CDR1 is KGHSY and CDR2 is FQNENV. DNA of the CDR3: TGTGCCAGCTCCCCCGACACACCTCAGGGAGATACGCAGTATTTT. Amino acid sequence: CASSPDTPQGDTQYF.

This sequence joins TRBV6-5 and TRBJ2-1, with D tentatively TRBD1 (6 bases). The CDR3 is made up of 14 amino acids. V lost 2 bases and J lost 4, with 9 bases in between. CDR1 is MNHEY, CDR2 SVGAGI, per germline. In DNA form, the CDR3 reads TGTGCCAGCAGTTACACTACAGGGTACAATGAGCAGTTCTTC. It codes for CASSYTTGYNEQFF.

The chain is built from TRBV6-5 and TRBJ2-7; 10 nucleotides match TRBD1. Germline V lookup: CDR1 MNHEY, CDR2 SVGAGI. The CDR3 extends over 15 amino acids. The J segment lost 0 bases and the V segment lost 3 bases, leaving 2 bases of the junction unmatched. In DNA form, the CDR3 reads TGTGCCAGCAGTTATTGGGACAGGGGCTCCTACGAGCAGTACTTC. Translating gives CASSYWDRGSYEQYF.

Details on this clone: The same CDR3 is also encoded by other DNA sequences in this sample. The CDR3 region is CSASQETQYF. CDR3 coding DNA: TGCAGTGCTTCCCAAGAGACCCAGTACTTC. The chain has TRBV20-1 and TRBJ2-5; D gene unclear. The length of the CDR3 is 10 residues. Germline CDR1 is DFQATT and CDR2 is SNEGSKA (reference sequence). V was trimmed by 5 bases and J by 1 base, leaving 2 bases between them.

The gene calls are TRBV7-9 and TRBJ2-5; no reliable D call. The CDR3 consists of 15 residues. Germline lookup yields CDR1 SEHNR and CDR2 FQNEAQ (reference sequence). Between the trimmed V and J ends, which lost 4 bases and 4 bases, there was a span of 16 bases. The CDR3 DNA is TGTGCCAGCAGCTCCTCTGGCGGATCCGCAGAGACCCAGTACTTC. Protein sequence: CASSSSGGSAETQYF.

This clone was seen a few times. CDR3 sequence reads: CASSLDSENTEAFF. CDR3 sequence (DNA): TGCGCCAGCAGCCTAGACAGCGAGAACACTGAAGCTTTCTTT. The chain couples TRBV4-1 to TRBJ1-1; perhaps TRBD1 as D (5 bases). V dropped 4 bases and J dropped 1 base, with 10 bases sitting between them. CDR1 is MGHRA and CDR2 is YSYEKL in the germline V gene. The CDR3 sequence is 14 residues long.

This chain uses TRBV27 with TRBJ2-1; 12 positions match TRBD2. The CDR3 is 17 amino acids. The germline gives CDR1 MNHEY, CDR2 SMNVEV (reference sequence). With 8 bases clipped from V and 2 bases from J, the junction kept 10 bases outside the gene matches. The DNA for the CDR3 is TGTGCCAGCCTACCACTGGGACTAGCGGGCCCCTACAATGAGCAGTTCTTC. It is translated as CASLPLGLAGPYNEQFF.

V gene TRBV21-1 combines with J gene TRBJ2-5. TRBV21-1 is deemed a pseudogene. The CDR3 is made up of 14 amino acids. The CDR3 is CASSPSPVTRTQYF. The DNA for the CDR3 is TGTGCCAGCAGCCCCTCCCCAGTCACGAGGACCCAGTACTTC.

The rearrangement links TRBV21-1 to TRBJ1-6; TRBD1 is the table's D call, not checked against the DNA. TRBV21-1 is given as a pseudogene. The CDR3 length is 15 residues. CDR3 protein: CASSKPGALVSPLHF. For the CDR3, the DNA is TGTGCCAGCAGCAAACCTGGGGCCCTTGTCTCACCCCTCCACTTT.

This clone was observed a single time. The gene calls are TRBV4-1 and TRBJ1-5; tentative D call: TRBD1 (6 bases). The CDR3 runs to 16 residues. V lost 3 bases and J 0 bases, leaving 12 bases between the germline ends. Germline CDR1 reads MGHRA; CDR2 reads YSYEKL. This chain's CDR3 is CASSQNRAYSNQPQHF. Here the CDR3 DNA reads TGCGCCAGCAGCCAGAACAGGGCGTATAGCAATCAGCCCCAGCATTTT.